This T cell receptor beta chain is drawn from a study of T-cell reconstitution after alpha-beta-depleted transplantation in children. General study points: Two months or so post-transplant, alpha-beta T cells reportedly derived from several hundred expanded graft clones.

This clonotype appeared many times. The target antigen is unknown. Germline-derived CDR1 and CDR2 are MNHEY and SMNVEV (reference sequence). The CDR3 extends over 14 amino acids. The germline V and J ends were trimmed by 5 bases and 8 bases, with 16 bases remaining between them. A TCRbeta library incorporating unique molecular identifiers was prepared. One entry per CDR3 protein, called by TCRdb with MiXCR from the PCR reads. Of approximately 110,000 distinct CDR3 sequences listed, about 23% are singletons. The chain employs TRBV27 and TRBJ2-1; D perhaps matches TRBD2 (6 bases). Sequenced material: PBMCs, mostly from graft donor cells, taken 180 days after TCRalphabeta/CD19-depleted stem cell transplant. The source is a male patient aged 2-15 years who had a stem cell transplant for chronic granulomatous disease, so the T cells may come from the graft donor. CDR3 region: CASSDSGQLYEQFF. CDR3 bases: TGTGCCAGCAGTGATAGCGGTCAATTGTATGAGCAGTTCTTC.